These 27 T cell receptor beta chains were all obtained from the same sample, sequenced in a study of cytomegalovirus exposure and HLA in healthy donors. PCR primers comprised 60 Vbeta and 13 Jbeta primers. Clones were sequenced by immunoSEQ multiplex PCR, and TCRdb holds only the in-frame ones, with some missing. The sample has 100,000 to 150,000 clones, just under 75% seen once. What was sequenced was PBMCs. These receptors were collected from a man in his 60s in good health and CMV-seropositive.

J is TRBJ2-1 and V is TRBV7-9, with a possible D match to TRBD2 (6 bases). Germline values: CDR1 SEHNR, CDR2 FQNEAQ (reference sequence). V gave up 3 bases and J gave up 0 bases, with 9 bases separating them. CDR3 size: 15 residues. In DNA, the CDR3 is TGTGCCAGCAGCTTTGGGAGGCCCTCCTACAATGAGCAGTTCTTC. Translating it yields CASSFGRPSYNEQFF.

The chain uses TRBV6-5 and TRBJ2-7; 8 nucleotides match TRBD2. Germline-derived CDR1 and CDR2 are MNHEY and SVGAGI. This CDR3 comprises 15 residues. V lost 6 bases and J lost 3; bases outside the gene matches: 10. CDR3: CASRAIRGGRYEQYF. CDR3 nucleotides: TGTGCCAGCAGGGCAATACGGGGGGGGCGCTACGAGCAGTACTTC.

The V gene is TRBV5-1, the J gene TRBJ2-5; tentative D call: TRBD2 (6 bases). The CDR3 length is 16 residues. Trimming removed 0 bases from V and 2 bases from J, with 14 bases in between. Germline V gene data show CDR1 as SGHRS and CDR2 as YFSETQ. This chain's CDR3 is CASSLGGEGGQETQYF. As DNA, the CDR3 is TGCGCCAGCAGCTTGGGGGGGGAAGGTGGTCAAGAGACCCAGTACTTC. Filled out from reference TRBV5-1 and TRBJ2-5, the complete variable domain reads KAGVTQTPRYLIKTRGQQVTLSCSPISGHRSVSWYQQTPGQGLQFLFEYFSETQRNKGNFPGRFSGRQFSNSRSEMNVSTLELGDSALYLCASSLGGEGGQETQYFGPGTRLLVL.

This rearrangement joins TRBV19 to TRBJ2-1; TRBD1 agrees at 8 bases. CDR3 length: 15 residues. Germline loops: CDR1 LNHDA, CDR2 SQIVND (reference sequence). V lost 0 bases to trimming and J lost 4 bases; unmatched junction nucleotides: 2. CDR3 nucleotides: TGTGCCAGTAGTATAGAGGGACAGGCTTACAATGAGCAGTTCTTC. This sequence encodes CASSIEGQAYNEQFF.

The rearrangement links TRBV25-1 to TRBJ1-4; 7 bases are shared with TRBD1. Germline V gene sequence: CDR1 MGHDK, CDR2 SYGVNS. The J segment lost 3 bases and the V segment lost 8 bases, leaving 6 bases of the junction unmatched. This CDR3 has 14 amino acids. The CDR3 DNA follows: TGTGCCAGCGGCCGGGACAGCCCTAATGAAAAACTGTTTTTT. It specifies CASGRDSPNEKLFF. Full variable domain (rest looked up from reference TRBV25-1 and TRBJ1-4): EADIYQTPRYLVIGTGKKITLECSQTMGHDKMYWYQQDPGMELHLIHYSYGVNSTEKGDLSSESTVSRIRTEHFPLTLESARPSHTSQYLCASGRDSPNEKLFFGSGTQLSVL.

V gene TRBV13 combines with J gene TRBJ2-3; 10 bases are shared with TRBD2. V was clipped by 5 bases and J by 4 bases; unmatched bases: 6. CDR3 length: 15 residues. Germline V gene data show CDR1 as PRHDT and CDR2 as FYEKMQ (reference sequence). CDR3 sequence (DNA): TGTGCCAGCAGCGCCACCAGCGGGGGGGCAGATACGCAGTATTTT. Its translation: CASSATSGGADTQYF. The entire variable domain, with the rest obtained from reference TRBV13 and TRBJ2-3, is as follows: AAGVIQSPRHLIKEKRETATLKCYPIPRHDTVYWYQQGPGQDPQFLISFYEKMQSDKGSIPDRFSAQQFSDYHSELNMSSLELGDSALYFCASSATSGGADTQYFGPGTRLTVL.

The rearrangement joins TRBV4-2 to TRBJ2-5; a possible D gene is TRBD2 (7 bases). The V and J ends lost 1 base and 2 bases respectively, with 17 bases between them. The CDR3 runs 17 residues. Germline CDR1 is LGHNA and CDR2 is YNFKEQ. The DNA of the CDR3 is TGTGCCAGCAGCCAAGGAAAGTGGGGGGGCGGACAAGAGACCCAGTACTTC. It yields the protein CASSQGKWGGGQETQYF.

This chain connects TRBV5-1 to TRBJ2-6; D perhaps matches TRBD1 (7 bases). V was cut by 1 base and J by 9 bases, with 14 bases left in between. The CDR3 runs to 15 residues. CDR1 SGHRS and CDR2 YFSETQ come from the germline V gene. CDR3 nucleotide sequence: TGCGCCAGCAGCTTGTTCGACAGGGACTTCAACGTCCTGACTTTC. This translates into CASSLFDRDFNVLTF.

In this sample, this clone turned up a few times. The chain is built from TRBV19 and TRBJ2-1, with 8 bases lining up with TRBD2. Germline assignment: CDR1 LNHDA and CDR2 SQIVND (reference sequence). Trimming took 10 bases from V and 8 from J; bases not matched to a gene: 13. This CDR3 contains 14 residues. The CDR3 DNA follows: TGTGCCACCTCACGGGGGGGACCCTTTGATGAGCAGTTCTTC. Translation gives CATSRGGPFDEQFF.

This clone was recorded a few times. The rearrangement uses TRBV28 and TRBJ1-1; TRBD1 is a possible D gene (6 bases). V lost 6 bases to trimming and J lost 10 bases, with 18 bases between them. Per the germline V gene, CDR1 is MDHEN and CDR2 is SYDVKM. The CDR3 is made up of 13 amino acids. The CDR3 nucleotides are TGTGCCAGCAGAGACACAGGGAAGGTCGTAGCTTTCTTT. This translates into CASRDTGKVVAFF.

The rearrangement uses TRBV5-1 and TRBJ1-3, with 8 bases that match TRBD1. Germline lookup yields CDR1 SGHRS and CDR2 YFSETQ. The CDR3 totals 15 residues. V lost 4 bases to trimming and J lost 3 bases; unmatched junction nucleotides: 6. This CDR3 reads CASSTQGARGNTIYF. The CDR3 DNA is TGCGCCAGCAGCACCCAGGGGGCGCGTGGAAACACCATATATTTT.

In its sample, this clone was seen a few times. V gene TRBV4-1 combines with J gene TRBJ1-1; TRBD1 is a possible D gene (6 bases). CDR1 is MGHRA and CDR2 is YSYEKL in the germline V gene. The ends were cut back, 4 bases at V and 3 bases at J, with 12 bases in the middle. CDR3 length: 14 amino acids. Written as DNA, the CDR3 is TGCGCCAGCAGCCGCCAGGGGACGGACACTGAAGCTTTCTTT. Protein: CASSRQGTDTEAFF.

This clone was seen only a few times. This chain connects TRBV27 to TRBJ1-4, with a weak D call TRBD1 (5 bases). The CDR3 spans 14 residues. Germline V gives CDR1 MNHEY, CDR2 SMNVEV (reference sequence). Trimming shortened V by 3 bases and J by 7 bases, and 12 bases separated the two germline ends. As DNA, the CDR3 is TGTGCCAGCAGTTTTGGAGGGGCCGGTGAAAAACTGTTTTTT. The encoded protein is CASSFGGAGEKLFF.

The CDR3 nucleotides are TGCGCCAGCAGCTTGGAACAATACTACAATGAGCAGTTCTTC. Amino acids: CASSLEQYYNEQFF. V gene TRBV5-1 combines with J gene TRBJ2-1, with unresolved D. V was pared by 0 bases and J by 3 bases, with 7 bases between. Germline V gene sequence: CDR1 SGHRS, CDR2 YFSETQ. CDR3 size: 14 residues.

This chain links TRBV6-5 with TRBJ2-1, with no clear D. The germline gives CDR1 MNHEY, CDR2 SVGAGI. There are 15 residues in the CDR3. Trimming took off 0 bases at V and 6 bases at J, with 12 bases between the two ends. In DNA, the CDR3 is TGTGCCAGCAGTTACTCGAACTGGCGGCCCAATGAGCAGTTCTTC. Its protein is CASSYSNWRPNEQFF.

The chain couples TRBV28 to TRBJ1-3; perhaps TRBD1 as D (6 bases). The CDR3 is 15 amino acids. Germline CDR1 reads MDHEN; CDR2 reads SYDVKM. The V end lost 3 bases, the J end lost 4 bases, and 13 bases lay between the germline ends. The CDR3 nucleotides are TGTGCCAGCAGTTTTGCAGGGGCGGGCGGAAACACCATATATTTT. Protein sequence: CASSFAGAGGNTIYF.

Concerning this clone itself: This same CDR3 is encoded by further DNA sequences in the sample. The rearrangement uses TRBV5-1 and TRBJ2-5, with D unclear. Trimming left V 2 bases short and J 5 bases short, with 4 bases between. Germline CDR1 reads SGHRS; CDR2 reads YFSETQ. The CDR3 runs 11 residues. This CDR3 reads CASSFRETQYF. The CDR3 DNA is TGCGCCAGCAGCTTCAGGGAGACCCAGTACTTC.

This clone showed up just a few times. In nucleotides, the CDR3 is TGCGCCAGCAGCCAGGCCCCACTAGCGGGGGGCCGTGAGCAGTTCTTC. Protein product: CASSQAPLAGGREQFF. This sequence joins TRBV4-1 and TRBJ2-1; 12 positions match TRBD2. This CDR3 is 16 amino acids long. The junction had 9 bases not matched to a gene; V was cut back by 3 bases and J by 9 bases. From germline, CDR1 is MGHRA and CDR2 YSYEKL.

J is TRBJ2-1 and V is TRBV9, with 10 bases fitting TRBD1. The CDR3 loop spans 14 amino acids. Germline assignment: CDR1 SGDLS and CDR2 YYNGEE. The J segment lost 6 bases and the V segment lost 1 base, leaving 1 base of the junction unmatched. The CDR3 bases are TGTGCCAGCAGCGTACGGGACAGGGGCAATGAGCAGTTCTTC. Its translation: CASSVRDRGNEQFF.

The rearrangement links TRBV7-3 to TRBJ2-7, with TRBD2 matching 7 bases. Germline V CDR1 and CDR2: SGHTA, FQGTGA. CDR3 length: 14 residues. V trimming: 1 base; J trimming: 1 base; junction bases outside the gene matches: 1. The CDR3 nucleotides read TGTGCCAGCAGCTTAATGGGGGGGTCCTACGAGCAGTACTTC. It codes for CASSLMGGSYEQYF.

The chain is built from TRBV18 and TRBJ1-2, with D unresolved. Germline CDR1 reads KGHSH; CDR2 reads LQKENI. This CDR3 region has 14 residues. Trimming stripped 3 bases from V and 3 bases from J, with 11 bases between. The CDR3 nucleotides are TGTGCCAGCTCACCGATGGAGGGCCACTATGGCTACACCTTC. Amino acid sequence: CASSPMEGHYGYTF.

The V and J genes are TRBV7-2 and TRBJ2-3; 11 bases align to TRBD2. J gave up 0 bases and V 6 bases, and 5 bases lay outside the gene matches. Germline V gene lookup returns CDR1 SGHTA and CDR2 FQGNSA. The CDR3 sequence is 16 residues long. In DNA form, the CDR3 reads TGTGCCAGCAGGACTAGCGGGGTTATTAGCACAGATACGCAGTATTTT. The encoded protein is CASRTSGVISTDTQYF.

This clone was counted once. The V and J genes are TRBV10-1 and TRBJ2-3, with TRBD2 identical over 12 bases. The germline CDR1 and CDR2 sequences are WNHNN and SYGVQD (reference sequence). Trimming at V came to 6 bases and at J to 7 bases, leaving 8 bases not matched to a gene. There are 15 residues in the CDR3. The CDR3 sequence is CASSTTSGGSYTQYF. The CDR3 DNA reads as TGCGCCAGCAGCACTACTAGCGGGGGGAGTTATACGCAGTATTTT.

This clone was observed a few times. The chain has TRBV9 and TRBJ1-5; a possible D gene is TRBD1 (5 bases). The CDR3 consists of 15 residues. Trimming pared 4 bases from V and 6 bases from J, leaving 17 bases between. CDR1 is SGDLS and CDR2 is YYNGEE in the germline V gene. The CDR3 is CASSQEGTFGQPQHF. CDR3 coding DNA: TGTGCCAGCAGCCAAGAGGGGACTTTCGGTCAGCCCCAGCATTTT.

This clone was detected only once. The chain carries TRBV7-8 and TRBJ1-3; 11 bases are a match to TRBD1. V trimming: 5 bases; J trimming: 0 bases; junction bases outside the gene matches: 15. This CDR3 region has 20 residues. Germline V gene sequence: CDR1 SGHVS, CDR2 FQNEAQ. The CDR3 DNA reads as TGTGCCAGCAGCGGAAGGACAGGGGGCGCGATTAGGAACTCTGGAAACACCATATATTTT. Encoded protein: CASSGRTGGAIRNSGNTIYF.

The rearrangement joins TRBV5-1 to TRBJ1-6; 7 bases fit TRBD1. The V gene end was trimmed by 0 bases and the J gene end by 7 bases; junction bases not matched to a gene: 4. Germline CDR1 is SGHRS and CDR2 is YFSETQ. This CDR3 spans 15 amino acids. CDR3 amino acids: CASSLGQGKNSPLHF. The CDR3 DNA reads TGCGCCAGCAGCTTGGGACAGGGAAAAAATTCACCCCTCCACTTT.

The CDR3 is CASSWTGATEAFF. The CDR3 DNA is TGTGCCAGCAGCTGGACAGGGGCCACTGAAGCTTTCTTT. The V gene is TRBV5-6, the J gene TRBJ1-1, with 9 bases identical to TRBD1. With 3 bases clipped from V and 4 bases from J, the junction kept 1 base outside the gene matches. CDR1 is SGHDT, CDR2 YYEEEE, per germline. The CDR3 is made up of 13 amino acids.